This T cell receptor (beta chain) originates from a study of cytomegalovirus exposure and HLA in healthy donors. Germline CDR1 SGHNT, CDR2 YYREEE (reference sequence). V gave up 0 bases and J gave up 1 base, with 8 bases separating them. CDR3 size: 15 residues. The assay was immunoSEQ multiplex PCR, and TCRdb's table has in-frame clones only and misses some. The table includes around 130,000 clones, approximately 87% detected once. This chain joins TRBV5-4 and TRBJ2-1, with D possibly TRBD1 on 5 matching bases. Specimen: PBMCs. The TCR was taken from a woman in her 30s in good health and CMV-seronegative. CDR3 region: CASSLVQGSYNEQFF. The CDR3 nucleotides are TGTGCCAGCAGCTTGGTCCAGGGTTCCTACAATGAGCAGTTCTTC.